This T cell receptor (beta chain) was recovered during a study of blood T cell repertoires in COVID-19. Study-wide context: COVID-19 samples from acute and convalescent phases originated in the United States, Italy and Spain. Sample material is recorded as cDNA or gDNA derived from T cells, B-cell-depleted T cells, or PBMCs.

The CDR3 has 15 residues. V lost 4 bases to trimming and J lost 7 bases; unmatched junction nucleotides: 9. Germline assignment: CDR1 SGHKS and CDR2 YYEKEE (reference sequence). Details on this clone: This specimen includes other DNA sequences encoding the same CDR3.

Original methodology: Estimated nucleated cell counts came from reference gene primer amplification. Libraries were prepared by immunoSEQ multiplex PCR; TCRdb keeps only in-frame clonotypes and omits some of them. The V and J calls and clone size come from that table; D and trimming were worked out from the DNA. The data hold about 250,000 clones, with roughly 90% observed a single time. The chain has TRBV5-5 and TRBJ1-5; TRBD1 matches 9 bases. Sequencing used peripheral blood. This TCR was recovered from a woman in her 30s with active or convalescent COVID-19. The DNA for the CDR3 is TGTGCCAGCAGCAGTACAGGGGGCGCGGGACAGCCCCAGCATTTT. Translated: CASSSTGGAGQPQHF.